The present TCR beta chain was sequenced within a study of cytomegalovirus exposure and HLA in healthy donors. Repertoires were generated with immunoSEQ multiplex PCR, while TCRdb's copy carries only in-frame clones and drops some. The table includes some 140,000 clones, around four fifths detected once. Germline loops: CDR1 MNHNS, CDR2 SASEGT. This CDR3 has 13 amino acids. With 3 bases removed from V and 12 bases from J, the gap between germline ends came to 15 bases. Details on this clone: What it binds is not known.

Study findings and constraints: Under in vitro conditions, three CMV-associated chains were confirmed as specific for CMV antigens. The study flagged about 160 TCR beta chains as cytomegalovirus-associated.

The clonotype comes from a man aged 25-40 years in good health and CMV-seropositive. Sequences were obtained from PBMCs. The V call is TRBV6-1, the J call TRBJ2-1; D not certain. The CDR3 sequence: CASSDRSRVGQFF. The CDR3 DNA follows: TGTGCCAGCAGTGACCGCTCCCGGGTGGGGCAGTTCTTC.